A selection of T cell receptor beta chains follows, all from one sample in a study of beta chain features in type 1 diabetes. Repertoires were generated with immunoSEQ multiplex PCR, while TCRdb's copy carries only in-frame clones and drops some. The profile covers hundreds of thousands of clones, with around 15% appearing a single time and approximately 0.039% taken by the ten largest. Input material: naive CD4+ T cells from blood. The receptor set was obtained from a man aged 18 to 35 with type 1 diabetes. The CDR3 runs from the conserved cysteine through the conserved F or W. The D gene is left open where the match is weak. Size is stated for part of the rows, as once, few or many counts, or as a class when the clone is expanded.

j_call: TRBJ2-1; v_call: TRBV14; clone_size: few; d_call: -; cdr3_nt: TGTGCCAGCAGCCAAGGACTTGCTATGTCCGACGAGCAGTTCTTC; cdr3_aa: CASSQGLAMSDEQFF
j_call: TRBJ1-1; v_call: TRBV28; clone_size: few; d_call: -; cdr3_nt: TGTGCCAGCAACGGTGCCACTGAAGCTTTCTTT; cdr3_aa: CASNGATEAFF
j_call: TRBJ2-3; v_call: TRBV9; clone_size: -; d_call: -; cdr3_nt: TGTGCCAGCAGCGTAAGGGCGGGGACTAGCACAGATACGCAGTATTTT; cdr3_aa: CASSVRAGTSTDTQYF
j_call: TRBJ1-1; v_call: TRBV7-9; clone_size: once; d_call: -; cdr3_nt: TGTGCCAGCAGCAGACCTCTACAGGGAAGCACTGAAGCTTTCTTT; cdr3_aa: CASSRPLQGSTEAFF
j_call: TRBJ2-5; v_call: TRBV6-5; clone_size: few; d_call: TRBD2; cdr3_nt: TGTGCCAGCAGTCCGAGACTAGCTCAAGAGACCCAGTACTTC; cdr3_aa: CASSPRLAQETQYF
j_call: TRBJ2-1; v_call: TRBV7-3; clone_size: -; d_call: -; cdr3_nt: TGTGCCAGCAGCTTAGGGGGGCACTCCTACAATGAGCAGTTCTTC; cdr3_aa: CASSLGGHSYNEQFF
j_call: TRBJ2-6; v_call: TRBV5-4; clone_size: few; d_call: -; cdr3_nt: TGTGCCGGAACGGGACAAAGAGGCTCTGGGGCCAACGTCCTGACTTTC; cdr3_aa: CAGTGQRGSGANVLTF
j_call: TRBJ1-2; v_call: TRBV19; clone_size: -; d_call: -; cdr3_nt: TGTGCCAGTAGTACGAGGGACCGCAGGTATGGCTACACCTTC; cdr3_aa: CASSTRDRRYGYTF
j_call: TRBJ2-2; v_call: TRBV7-2; clone_size: few; d_call: TRBD2; cdr3_nt: TGTGCCAGCAGCTTAGTCTACCTAGCGGAGACGAACACCGGGGAGCTGTTTTTT; cdr3_aa: CASSLVYLAETNTGELFF
j_call: TRBJ1-5; v_call: TRBV20-1; clone_size: few; d_call: -; cdr3_nt: TGCAGTGCTGAAAATCAGCCCCAGCATTTT; cdr3_aa: CSAENQPQHF
j_call: TRBJ2-5; v_call: TRBV7-2; clone_size: -; d_call: TRBD1; cdr3_nt: TGTGCCAGCAGCTTAGGACAGGGGGAGGAAGAGACCCAGTACTTC; cdr3_aa: CASSLGQGEEETQYF
j_call: TRBJ2-2; v_call: TRBV5-1; clone_size: few; d_call: TRBD1; cdr3_nt: TGCGCCAGCAGTTCCGGGACAGGGACCACCGGGGAGCTGTTTTTT; cdr3_aa: CASSSGTGTTGELFF
j_call: TRBJ2-3; v_call: TRBV11-3; clone_size: -; d_call: -; cdr3_nt: TGTGCCAGCAGCTTAGGGGTCAGCACAGATACGCAGTATTTT; cdr3_aa: CASSLGVSTDTQYF
j_call: TRBJ2-2; v_call: TRBV29-1; clone_size: few; d_call: -; cdr3_nt: TGCAGCGTTGGTGGGAACACCGGGGAGCTGTTTTTT; cdr3_aa: CSVGGNTGELFF
j_call: TRBJ2-5; v_call: TRBV5-6; clone_size: -; d_call: -; cdr3_nt: TGTGCCAGCAGCTTGCCCGGAAGAGAGACCCAGTACTTC; cdr3_aa: CASSLPGRETQYF
j_call: TRBJ1-1; v_call: TRBV30; clone_size: few; d_call: -; cdr3_nt: TGTGCCTGGCGTGGTTTATCTGAAGCTTTCTTT; cdr3_aa: CAWRGLSEAFF
j_call: TRBJ2-5; v_call: TRBV19; clone_size: -; d_call: -; cdr3_nt: TGTGCCACGCGGTTCGGGGAGACCCAGTACTTC; cdr3_aa: CATRFGETQYF
j_call: TRBJ1-2; v_call: TRBV6-5; clone_size: few; d_call: -; cdr3_nt: TGTGCCAGCAGTTACCTGAGGGTGGACTATGGCTACACCTTC; cdr3_aa: CASSYLRVDYGYTF
j_call: TRBJ2-1; v_call: TRBV29-1; clone_size: -; d_call: -; cdr3_nt: TGCAGCGTTGGTAGACTCGATACCCCTGCCAATGAGCAGTTCTTC; cdr3_aa: CSVGRLDTPANEQFF
j_call: TRBJ1-2; v_call: TRBV5-1; clone_size: -; d_call: -; cdr3_nt: TGCGCCAGCAGCCAAATCGGGGACTCCGGTGGCTACACCTTC; cdr3_aa: CASSQIGDSGGYTF
j_call: TRBJ2-7; v_call: TRBV6-5; clone_size: -; d_call: TRBD2; cdr3_nt: TGTGCCAGCAGTTACTCGGGGACTAGCGCCTACGAGCAGTACTTC; cdr3_aa: CASSYSGTSAYEQYF
j_call: TRBJ2-1; v_call: TRBV18; clone_size: -; d_call: TRBD1; cdr3_nt: TGTGCCAGCTCGGTAGGGACAGACAATGAGCAGTTCTTC; cdr3_aa: CASSVGTDNEQFF
j_call: TRBJ2-1; v_call: TRBV9; clone_size: few; d_call: -; cdr3_nt: TGTGCCAGCCGGAGGGGGGTGTCCTACAATGAGCAGTTCTTC; cdr3_aa: CASRRGVSYNEQFF
j_call: TRBJ2-4; v_call: TRBV28; clone_size: -; d_call: -; cdr3_nt: TGTGCCAGCAGAGGGGATATGACCAAAAACATTCAGTACTTC; cdr3_aa: CASRGDMTKNIQYF
j_call: TRBJ1-5; v_call: TRBV4-2; clone_size: few; d_call: -; cdr3_nt: TGTGCCAGCAGCCAGGGGGCCAGCAATCAGCCCCAGCATTTT; cdr3_aa: CASSQGASNQPQHF
j_call: TRBJ2-7; v_call: TRBV9; clone_size: few; d_call: -; cdr3_nt: TGTGCCAGCAGCGTAGGGGGCAGGGAACCTTACGAGCAGTACTTC; cdr3_aa: CASSVGGREPYEQYF
j_call: TRBJ1-5; v_call: TRBV4-3; clone_size: -; d_call: -; cdr3_nt: TGCGCCAGCAGCCAAGGTCGGGGAGGAAGCAATCAGCCCCAGCATTTT; cdr3_aa: CASSQGRGGSNQPQHF
j_call: TRBJ1-2; v_call: TRBV18; clone_size: few; d_call: -; cdr3_nt: TGTGCCAGCTCAGAAAGCCGTGGCTACACCTTC; cdr3_aa: CASSESRGYTF
j_call: TRBJ1-6; v_call: TRBV7-3; clone_size: -; d_call: -; cdr3_nt: TGTGCCAGCAGCCGGGGACGGACTAATTCACCCCTCCACTTT; cdr3_aa: CASSRGRTNSPLHF
j_call: TRBJ1-2; v_call: TRBV5-6; clone_size: -; d_call: -; cdr3_nt: TGTGCCAGCAGCTTTCCCGGGACGGCGCGGGACTATGGCTACACCTTC; cdr3_aa: CASSFPGTARDYGYTF
j_call: TRBJ2-7; v_call: TRBV4-3; clone_size: few; d_call: -; cdr3_nt: TGCGCCAGCAGCCAAGATTTAGGGATCGAGCAGTACTTC; cdr3_aa: CASSQDLGIEQYF
j_call: TRBJ2-3; v_call: TRBV7-2; clone_size: few; d_call: TRBD2; cdr3_nt: TGTGCCAGCAGCTTAGTGTTAGCGGGGGGGCGCGATACGCAGTATTTT; cdr3_aa: CASSLVLAGGRDTQYF
j_call: TRBJ2-1; v_call: TRBV30; clone_size: -; d_call: TRBD2; cdr3_nt: TGTGCCTGGAGCGATCTGGGGAGCGGGGCCCGTGGTGAGCAGTTCTTC; cdr3_aa: CAWSDLGSGARGEQFF
j_call: TRBJ2-5; v_call: TRBV18; clone_size: few; d_call: -; cdr3_nt: TGTGCCAGCTCACCACCGGAGGTAGAGACCCAGTACTTC; cdr3_aa: CASSPPEVETQYF
j_call: TRBJ1-1; v_call: TRBV7-2; clone_size: -; d_call: -; cdr3_nt: TGTGCCAGCAGCCTATGGACCGGGTTAGGTACTGAAGCTTTCTTT; cdr3_aa: CASSLWTGLGTEAFF
j_call: TRBJ2-7; v_call: TRBV12-5; clone_size: few; d_call: -; cdr3_nt: TGTGCTAGTAGCGATTGGGGACCGCGAACCGAGCAGTACTTC; cdr3_aa: CASSDWGPRTEQYF
j_call: TRBJ2-7; v_call: TRBV7-6; clone_size: few; d_call: -; cdr3_nt: TGTGCCAGCAGCTCGTACAGGGCCGAGCAGTACTTC; cdr3_aa: CASSSYRAEQYF
j_call: TRBJ1-3; v_call: TRBV30; clone_size: -; d_call: TRBD1; cdr3_nt: TGTGCCAGGACAGGCGTCTCTGGAAACACCATATATTTT; cdr3_aa: CARTGVSGNTIYF
j_call: TRBJ2-5; v_call: TRBV7-9; clone_size: few; d_call: -; cdr3_nt: TGTGCCAGCAGCCCCGGCCACAGCTCCCAAGAGACCCAGTACTTC; cdr3_aa: CASSPGHSSQETQYF
j_call: TRBJ2-3; v_call: TRBV9; clone_size: -; d_call: -; cdr3_nt: TGTGCCAGCAAGCTTACGGACTGGGCAGATACGCAGTATTTT; cdr3_aa: CASKLTDWADTQYF
j_call: TRBJ1-2; v_call: TRBV6-6; clone_size: -; d_call: TRBD1; cdr3_nt: TGTGCCAGCAGCCCCTGGACAGGGGGCGGGTGGGGCTACACCTTC; cdr3_aa: CASSPWTGGGWGYTF
j_call: TRBJ2-2; v_call: TRBV5-1; clone_size: few; d_call: TRBD2; cdr3_nt: TGCGCCAGCAGCTTCGGTAGCGGGAGAGCCGGTGGTGGGCCCGGGGAGCTGTTTTTT; cdr3_aa: CASSFGSGRAGGGPGELFF
j_call: TRBJ1-5; v_call: TRBV27; clone_size: few; d_call: -; cdr3_nt: TGTGCCAGCAGTCTCAAGGGCAATCAGCCCCAGCATTTT; cdr3_aa: CASSLKGNQPQHF